This T cell receptor beta chain was sequenced in a study of persistence of HIV-infected CD4 T cells. Whole-study results and caveats: Rare CMV-responding cells carrying HIV-1 proviruses were not analyzed separately for TCR. CMV- and Gag-responding cells had lower TCRbeta richness than CD3/CD28-responding cells.

This clone appeared a few times. Its antigen remains unidentified. Germline CDR1 reads SNHLY; CDR2 reads FYNNEI. This CDR3 spans 14 amino acids. V was shortened by 3 bases and J by 1 base, with 7 bases between the two germline ends. Anti-CD3/anti-CD28 beads served as a nonspecific positive control stimulus. Sorting of responding CD4+ T cells relied on upregulated CD40 ligand together with CD69. Before stimulation, PBMCs underwent CD8+ T cell depletion. The libraries were made with immunoSEQ version 4 in survey mode. Using immunoSEQ multiplex PCR, the repertoire was profiled, and TCRdb retains in-frame clones only, with some absent. Of around 40,000 clones listed, less than 90% are singletons.

The chain has TRBV2 and TRBJ1-5; D gene ambiguous. This sequence originates from an adult woman with HIV who was CMV-seropositive. Specimen: CD4+ T cells sorted from PBMCs after roughly 18-hour stimulation, collected from a patient who received antiretroviral therapy. In DNA, the CDR3 is TGTGCCAGCAGTGAGGTCCGGAGCAATCAGCCCCAGCATTTT. Translated: CASSEVRSNQPQHF.